Listed below are T cell receptor beta chains from one sample, sequenced in a study of T cell changes during pregnancy in multiple sclerosis. TCRdb's table, derived via immunoSEQ multiplex PCR, lists solely in-frame clones and lacks some. Among 20,000 to 25,000 clones listed, approximately 89% were seen once. The material sequenced was CD4+ T cells from peripheral blood mononuclear cells, taken in the third trimester of pregnancy. Receptor source: a female donor with multiple sclerosis, enrolled in a pregnancy study. Each CDR3 is given with its conserved first and last residue. The D gene is left open where the match is weak. Size is stated for part of the rows, as once, few or many counts, or as a class when the clone is expanded.

d_gene	v_gene	len	j_gene	abundance	CDR3nt	CDR3aa
-	TRBV5-5	13	TRBJ2-7	-	TGTGCCAGCAGCTTGGGACAGTACTACGAGCAGTACTTC	CASSLGQYYEQYF
-	TRBV20-1	8	TRBJ1-1	few	TGCAGTCCCCTCGGGGCTTTCTTT	CSPLGAFF
-	TRBV6-1	14	TRBJ1-2	-	TGTGCCAGCAGATTAGCTGGGGGGAAAAGGGGCTACACCTTC	CASRLAGGKRGYTF
-	TRBV5-8	12	TRBJ1-2	-	TGTGCCAGCAGCTTATATGAGGGTGGCTACACCTTC	CASSLYEGGYTF
TRBD1	TRBV9	15	TRBJ2-5	-	TGTGCCAGCAGCGTAGCGCCGGGACAGGGGCAGACCCAGTACTTC	CASSVAPGQGQTQYF
-	TRBV30	13	TRBJ1-6	-	TGTGCCTGGAGTGTAACTTCGAGATCACCCCTCCACTTT	CAWSVTSRSPLHF
TRBD1	TRBV7-2	16	TRBJ1-5	-	TGTGCCAGCACCTGGCCCAGGACAGGCAGCAATCAGCCCCAGCATTTT	CASTWPRTGSNQPQHF
-	TRBV9	17	TRBJ1-4	-	TGTGCCAGCAGCGTAGGGGGATCAAGGGGTCTAAATGAAAAACTGTTTTTT	CASSVGGSRGLNEKLFF
TRBD2	TRBV10-3	13	TRBJ2-1	-	TGTGCCATCACGGGGGGGCCTGACAATGAGCAGTTCTTC	CAITGGPDNEQFF
-	TRBV2	14	TRBJ1-5	-	TGTGCCAGCTGCCTTCTAGGGGTCGATCAGCCCCAGCATTTT	CASCLLGVDQPQHF